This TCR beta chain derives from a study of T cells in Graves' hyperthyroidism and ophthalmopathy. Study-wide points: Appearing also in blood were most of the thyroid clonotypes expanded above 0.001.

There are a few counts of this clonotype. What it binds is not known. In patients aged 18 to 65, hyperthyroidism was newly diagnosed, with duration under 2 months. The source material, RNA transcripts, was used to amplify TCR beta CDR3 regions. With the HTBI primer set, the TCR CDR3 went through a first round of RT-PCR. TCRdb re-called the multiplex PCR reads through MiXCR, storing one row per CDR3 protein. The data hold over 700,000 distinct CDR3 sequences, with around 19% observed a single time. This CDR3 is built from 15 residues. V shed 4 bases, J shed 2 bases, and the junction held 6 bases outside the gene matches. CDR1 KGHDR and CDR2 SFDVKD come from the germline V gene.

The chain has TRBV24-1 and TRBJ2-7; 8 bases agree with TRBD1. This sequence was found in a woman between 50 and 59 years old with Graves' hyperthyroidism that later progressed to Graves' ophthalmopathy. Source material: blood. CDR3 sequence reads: CATSDRDRSPYEQYF. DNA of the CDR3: TGTGCCACCAGTGACAGGGACAGGAGCCCCTACGAGCAGTACTTC.